Listed here are 13 T cell receptor beta chains from one sample, sequenced in a study of chemoradiotherapy in HPV16-positive cancers. Libraries were prepared by immunoSEQ multiplex PCR; TCRdb keeps only in-frame clonotypes and omits some of them. The data hold about 66,000 clones, with roughly 86% observed a single time. This material consisted of blood, taken from a patient who underwent chemoradiotherapy. Receptors originate from a human donor with HPV-associated anogenital cancer.

This chain connects TRBV2 to TRBJ2-7; D unclear. This CDR3 comprises 13 residues. Germline CDR1 SNHLY, CDR2 FYNNEI. The V gene lost 1 base and the J gene lost 3 bases, with 7 bases spanning the gap. CDR3 region: CASSEGTLYEQYF. The CDR3 bases are TGTGCCAGCAGTGAAGGGACGCTCTACGAGCAGTACTTC.

The chain links TRBV4-1 to TRBJ1-1; D is perhaps TRBD1 (6 bases). The V gene's germline CDR1 is MGHRA and CDR2 YSYEKL. Trimming cost V 4 bases and J 1 base, with 13 bases left between them. The CDR3 sequence is 15 residues long. The CDR3, as DNA: TGCGCCAGCAGCCCAAGGTGGGACACGAACACTGAAGCTTTCTTT. As protein: CASSPRWDTNTEAFF.

In this sample, this clone turned up once. This sequence joins TRBV19 and TRBJ1-6; D not resolved. Trimming stripped 6 bases from V and 6 bases from J, with 9 bases between. The CDR3 consists of 13 residues. Germline assignment: CDR1 LNHDA and CDR2 SQIVND (reference sequence). CDR3 sequence (DNA): TGTGCCAGTAGCCCGGCCAGTAATTCACCCCTCCACTTT. This sequence encodes CASSPASNSPLHF. The full variable domain, rest sourced from reference TRBV19 and TRBJ1-6, is DGGITQSPKYLFRKEGQNVTLSCEQNLNHDAMYWYRQDPGQGLRLIYYSQIVNDFQKGDIAEGYSVSREKKESFPLTVTSAQKNPTAFYLCASSPASNSPLHFGNGTRLTVT.

This clone was seen a handful of times. This chain links TRBV2 with TRBJ2-6; D is possibly TRBD1 (5 bases). The germline CDR1 and CDR2 sequences are SNHLY and FYNNEI. The CDR3 extends over 14 amino acids. Between the trimmed V and J ends, which lost 4 bases and 8 bases, there was a span of 12 bases. Here the CDR3 DNA reads TGTGCCAGCAGTGGGGGCAGGCCCCCCAACGTCCTGACTTTC. This gives the protein CASSGGRPPNVLTF.

The V call is TRBV5-4, the J call TRBJ1-1; 7 bases align to TRBD1. Germline V gene lookup returns CDR1 SGHNT and CDR2 YYREEE (reference sequence). Trimming took 0 bases from V and 0 from J; bases not matched to a gene: 2. This CDR3 spans 15 amino acids. CDR3: CASSLVGQLNTEAFF. For the CDR3, the DNA is TGTGCCAGCAGCTTGGTGGGACAGCTGAACACTGAAGCTTTCTTT.

CDR3 in amino acids: CASSQQGVMNTEAFF. The CDR3 region has the DNA TGTGCCAGCAGCCAGCAGGGGGTGATGAACACTGAAGCTTTCTTT. J is TRBJ1-1 and V is TRBV14, with 7 bases aligning to TRBD1. J was trimmed by 0 bases and V by 3 bases; bases with no gene match: 4. In germline, CDR1 is SGHDN, CDR2 FVKESK. The CDR3 contains 15 residues.

This rearrangement joins TRBV18 to TRBJ1-2, with D perhaps TRBD1 (5 bases). The ends were cut back, 3 bases at V and 8 bases at J, with 13 bases in the middle. The CDR3 runs to 13 residues. Germline V gives CDR1 KGHSH, CDR2 LQKENI. CDR3: CASSPLGVSGYTF. The CDR3 DNA reads as TGTGCCAGCTCACCCCTAGGGGTGAGCGGCTACACCTTC. The full variable domain, with the rest looked up from reference TRBV18 and TRBJ1-2, is NAGVMQNPRHLVRRRGQEARLRCSPMKGHSHVYWYRQLPEEGLKFMVYLQKENIIDESGMPKERFSAEFPKEGPSILRIQQVVRGDSAAYFCASSPLGVSGYTFGSGTRLTVV.

The chain links TRBV5-6 to TRBJ1-5; D uncertain. The CDR3 loop spans 17 amino acids. Germline CDR1 and CDR2: SGHDT and YYEEEE. Trimming pared 0 bases from V and 0 bases from J, leaving 13 bases between. In nucleotides, the CDR3 is TGTGCCAGCAGCTTGGGTCCCCGGTTTCTTAGCAATCAGCCCCAGCATTTT. This encodes CASSLGPRFLSNQPQHF. Complete variable domain (other parts from reference TRBV5-6 and TRBJ1-5): DAGVTQSPTHLIKTRGQQVTLRCSPKSGHDTVSWYQQALGQGPQFIFQYYEEEERQRGNFPDRFSGHQFPNYSSELNVNALLLGDSALYLCASSLGPRFLSNQPQHFGDGTRLSIL.

The chain employs TRBV29-1 and TRBJ1-3; TRBD1 matches 7 bases. The length of the CDR3 is 16 residues. After removal of 0 bases from V and 0 bases from J, the junction contained 5 bases not matched to a gene. Germline V CDR1 and CDR2: SQVTM, ANQGSEA. CDR3 region: CSVEDPDRSSGNTIYF. The CDR3 DNA is TGCAGCGTTGAAGATCCGGACAGGAGCTCTGGAAACACCATATATTTT.

The rearrangement joins TRBV28 to TRBJ2-2, with 8 bases lining up with TRBD1. Germline loops: CDR1 MDHEN, CDR2 SYDVKM. V trimming: 10 bases; J trimming: 5 bases; junction bases outside the gene matches: 18. The CDR3 loop spans 17 amino acids. CDR3 in DNA: TGTGCCACCAGGGGGGATGGAGACAGGGGAGGTACCGGGGAGCTGTTTTTT. It specifies CATRGDGDRGGTGELFF.

This chain links TRBV7-9 with TRBJ1-1, with a possible D match to TRBD1 (6 bases). The CDR3 has 13 residues. Deletions cut 11 bases from V and 3 bases from J, with 16 bases between. Germline CDR1 reads SEHNR; CDR2 reads FQNEAQ (reference sequence). The CDR3 sequence: CALIRGGDTEAFF. The CDR3 bases are TGTGCCCTAATCAGGGGAGGGGACACTGAAGCTTTCTTT.

The DNA of the CDR3 is TGTGCCAGCAGCTCACTAGCGGGGGGAAAATACGAGCAGTACTTC. It codes for CASSSLAGGKYEQYF. The chain employs TRBV4-2 and TRBJ2-7; TRBD2 matches 12 bases. Looked up from germline, CDR1 is LGHNA and CDR2 is YNFKEQ. V lost 5 bases to trimming and J lost 4 bases; unmatched junction nucleotides: 6. The CDR3 spans 15 residues.

The chain joins TRBV7-3 to TRBJ2-1; 7 bases match TRBD2. V dropped 2 bases and J dropped 5; count of bases not matched to a gene: 6. Per germline, CDR1 SGHTA and CDR2 FQGTGA. This CDR3 comprises 15 residues. The CDR3 DNA sequence: TGTGCCAGCAGCTTAGCCGGGACTACCAACAATGAGCAGTTCTTC. Its translation: CASSLAGTTNNEQFF.